Shown below are 21 T cell receptor beta chains from a single sample sequenced in a study of cytomegalovirus exposure and HLA in healthy donors. The repertoire was sequenced with immunoSEQ multiplex PCR; TCRdb's copy has only in-frame clones and lacks some. The table includes about 260,000 clones, about 90% detected once. Sequences were obtained from PBMCs. The receptor set was obtained from a woman between 25 and 40 years old in good health and CMV-seronegative.

The gene calls are TRBV15 and TRBJ2-7; D is ambiguous. The CDR3 totals 14 residues. The V gene lost 5 bases and the J gene lost 0 bases, with 11 bases spanning the gap. Per germline, CDR1 LNHNV and CDR2 YYDKDF (reference sequence). This CDR3 is CATSRFGNSYEQYF. The CDR3 DNA is TGTGCCACCAGCCGATTTGGGAACTCCTACGAGCAGTACTTC.

The gene calls are TRBV4-1 and TRBJ2-7; 10 bases map to TRBD2. Germline loops: CDR1 MGHRA, CDR2 YSYEKL. This CDR3 has 16 amino acids. J gave up 2 bases and V 0 bases, and 4 bases lay outside the gene matches. The CDR3 reads CASSQDPGLAPYEQYF. The CDR3 DNA follows: TGCGCCAGCAGCCAAGATCCGGGACTAGCGCCCTACGAGCAGTACTTC.

Comment on this clone: The same CDR3 can be traced to other DNA sequences in this sample. The chain joins TRBV27 to TRBJ2-7, with 7 nucleotides matching TRBD1. Unmatched junction bases numbered 1, after V lost 2 bases and J lost 3 bases. Per the germline V gene, CDR1 is MNHEY and CDR2 is SMNVEV (reference sequence). The CDR3 has 13 amino acids. This CDR3 is CASSLGDSYEQYF. The CDR3 DNA reads TGTGCCAGCAGTTTAGGGGACAGCTACGAGCAGTACTTC.

This clone was found a few times. J is TRBJ2-2 and V is TRBV18; the D is unclear. Germline CDR1 KGHSH, CDR2 LQKENI. V was pared by 5 bases and J by 0 bases, with 13 bases between. The CDR3 loop spans 16 amino acids. The DNA of the CDR3 is TGTGCCAGCTCAACCCTCGGCAGACCGAACACCGGGGAGCTGTTTTTT. Translated: CASSTLGRPNTGELFF.

The V call is TRBV15, the J call TRBJ2-7, with D possibly being TRBD1 (6 bases). V dropped 8 bases and J dropped 3 bases, with 11 bases sitting between them. The CDR3 spans 12 residues. Germline values: CDR1 LNHNV, CDR2 YYDKDF (reference sequence). The CDR3 nucleotides are TGTGCCACCGCCCAGGGGAACTACGAGCAGTACTTC. Amino acids: CATAQGNYEQYF.

The chain has TRBV5-1 and TRBJ2-1, with 14 bases lining up with TRBD2. There are 16 residues in the CDR3. With 3 bases clipped from V and 8 bases from J, the junction kept 7 bases outside the gene matches. Germline V CDR1 and CDR2: SGHRS, YFSETQ. CDR3 sequence reads: CASSSGLAGGRYEQFF. The CDR3 DNA reads as TGCGCCAGCAGCTCCGGACTAGCGGGAGGTCGGTATGAGCAGTTCTTC.

The V call is TRBV30, the J call TRBJ2-7, with 7 bases aligning to TRBD2. CDR1 is GTSNPN, CDR2 SVGIG, per germline (reference sequence). V shed 0 bases and J 5 bases; nucleotides not matched to a gene: 16. CDR3 length equals 17 residues. CDR3: CAWSVRVAWTSTDEQYF. The CDR3, as DNA: TGTGCCTGGAGTGTAAGGGTTGCGTGGACTAGTACCGACGAGCAGTACTTC.

The rearrangement uses TRBV7-9 and TRBJ1-1; D gene unclear. This CDR3 has 14 amino acids. The germline gives CDR1 SEHNR, CDR2 FQNEAQ (reference sequence). The V end was cut by 1 base, the J end by 1 base, with 7 bases between. The CDR3 nucleotides are TGTGCCAGCAGCTTAGACTTTAGGAACACTGAAGCTTTCTTT. Protein sequence: CASSLDFRNTEAFF.

This clone was seen a single time. V gene TRBV5-4 combines with J gene TRBJ1-2; TRBD1 is a possible D gene (5 bases). Trimming stripped 0 bases from V and 4 bases from J, with 10 bases between. Germline CDR1 SGHNT, CDR2 YYREEE (reference sequence). The CDR3 length is 14 residues. The CDR3 DNA reads TGTGCCAGCAGCTTGGGAGGGGTGGGCTATGGCTACACCTTC. Translating it yields CASSLGGVGYGYTF.

The rearrangement joins TRBV7-2 to TRBJ2-1; D is unresolved. The CDR3 contains 14 residues. CDR1 and CDR2 (germline): SGHTA, FQGNSA. The V end lost 1 base, the J end lost 10 bases, and 14 bases lay between the germline ends. The CDR3 is CASSLGLGNEEQFF. In nucleotides, the CDR3 is TGTGCCAGCAGCTTAGGTTTGGGCAATGAGGAGCAGTTCTTC.

This chain links TRBV30 with TRBJ2-1; possible D gene TRBD2, 5 bases. With 2 bases removed from V and 0 bases from J, the gap between germline ends came to 17 bases. This CDR3 has 17 residues. Germline CDR1 GTSNPN, CDR2 SVGIG (reference sequence). The CDR3 loop is CAWSRTEAVTSYNEQFF. CDR3 bases: TGTGCCTGGAGTAGAACAGAAGCGGTTACCTCCTACAATGAGCAGTTCTTC.

The chain joins TRBV29-1 to TRBJ2-1; D is perhaps TRBD2 (6 bases). CDR1 is SQVTM and CDR2 is ANQGSEA in the germline V gene. Trimming left V 8 bases short and J 4 bases short, with 12 bases between. This CDR3 has 12 amino acids. CDR3 sequence: CSKLSGYNEQFF. The CDR3 nucleotides are TGCAGCAAGCTTAGCGGTTACAATGAGCAGTTCTTC.

This chain connects TRBV6-1 to TRBJ2-7; 7 nucleotides match TRBD2. V lost 7 bases, J lost 2 bases, and 8 bases stayed unmatched. The CDR3 length is 14 residues. The V gene's germline CDR1 is MNHNS and CDR2 SASEGT. The CDR3 sequence is CASIGGRLAYEQYF. Written as DNA, the CDR3 is TGTGCCAGCATCGGCGGGAGACTTGCCTACGAGCAGTACTTC.

This clone appeared a single time. The CDR3 protein is CASSQRGWQGILVDEQYF. Written as DNA, the CDR3 is TGCGCCAGCAGCCAACGAGGCTGGCAGGGAATTTTGGTCGACGAGCAGTACTTC. This chain joins TRBV4-3 and TRBJ2-7; possibly TRBD1 for D (5 bases). Per the germline V gene, CDR1 is LGHNA and CDR2 is YSLEER. Trimming removed 2 bases from V and 5 bases from J, with 25 bases in between. CDR3 length: 18 amino acids.

The V call is TRBV6-6, the J call TRBJ2-7; perhaps TRBD1 as D (6 bases). In germline, CDR1 is MNHNY, CDR2 SVGAGI (reference sequence). Trimming shortened V by 2 bases and J by 2 bases, and 13 bases separated the two germline ends. This CDR3 comprises 15 residues. The CDR3 DNA sequence: TGTGCCAGCAGTTACGGGGGCAGGGTTACCTACGAGCAGTACTTC. Encoded protein: CASSYGGRVTYEQYF.

V is TRBV7-3 and J is TRBJ2-2; D gene uncertain. CDR3 length: 13 amino acids. Germline CDR1 reads SGHTA; CDR2 reads FQGTGA. V was pared by 0 bases and J by 5 bases, with 4 bases between. The DNA of the CDR3 is TGTGCCAGCAGCTTAACACAGACCGGGGAGCTGTTTTTT. Translation gives CASSLTQTGELFF.

This chain connects TRBV27 to TRBJ2-7; TRBD1 matches at 7 bases. The ends lost 6 bases at V and 6 bases at J; junction bases unmatched: 8. This CDR3 is built from 13 residues. Germline V gene sequence: CDR1 MNHEY, CDR2 SMNVEV (reference sequence). CDR3 residues: CASRTDRASEQYF. The DNA for the CDR3 is TGTGCCAGCAGGACCGACAGGGCTAGCGAGCAGTACTTC.

V usage is TRBV30 and J usage is TRBJ1-1; no firm D call. The CDR3 consists of 13 residues. CDR1 GTSNPN and CDR2 SVGIG come from the germline V gene (reference sequence). Deletions cut 0 bases from V and 3 bases from J, with 8 bases between. The DNA of the CDR3 is TGTGCCTGGAGTGTACCAATGGACACTGAAGCTTTCTTT. Translated, it gives CAWSVPMDTEAFF.

This chain links TRBV29-1 with TRBJ2-1; D not resolved. The germline V gene has CDR1 SQVTM and CDR2 ANQGSEA. There are 15 residues in the CDR3. Trimming shortened V by 4 bases and J by 4 bases, and 17 bases separated the two germline ends. Written as DNA, the CDR3 is TGCAGCGTTGGCCCCCTCGAGCAGACATACAATGAGCAGTTCTTC. It yields the protein CSVGPLEQTYNEQFF.

The rearrangement uses TRBV28 and TRBJ2-7; D gene uncertain. The germline CDR1 and CDR2 sequences are MDHEN and SYDVKM. Trimming stripped 5 bases from V and 2 bases from J, with 13 bases between. CDR3 length: 14 residues. The CDR3: CASSPPISPYEQYF. CDR3 in DNA: TGTGCCAGCAGTCCGCCCATATCCCCCTACGAGCAGTACTTC.

V usage is TRBV4-3 and J usage is TRBJ2-3; D gene uncertain. V was trimmed by 0 bases and J by 2 bases, leaving 12 bases between them. The CDR3 contains 16 residues. CDR1 is LGHNA, CDR2 YSLEER, per germline. CDR3 nucleotides: TGCGCCAGCAGCCAAGATTTTCTCGGGTTCACAGATACGCAGTATTTT. Translation gives CASSQDFLGFTDTQYF.